This T cell receptor (beta chain) was identified in a study of PD-L1 blockade in urothelial cancer. The overall study: The study started patients on atezolizumab at some point between 2014 and 2016, giving 1,200 mg intravenously every 3 weeks. Patients previously received 0 to 3 chemotherapy regimens.

Stated time point: peripheral blood 6 weeks after treatment start. Whole-study results and caveats: At the 3-week point, tumor-associated blood clones expanded more in durable-benefit patients.

V lost 2 bases to trimming and J lost 10 bases; unmatched junction nucleotides: 9. The CDR3 extends over 14 amino acids. Germline V lookup: CDR1 SGDLS, CDR2 YYNGEE. Measured with immunoSEQ multiplex PCR; TCRdb has only the in-frame clones, and not every one. The sample comprises around 50,000 clones, approximately 85% of which are singletons, and approximately 2% rests with the top ten. About this clone: Antigen: not known.

The material was PBMCs, obtained around atezolizumab (anti-PD-L1) treatment. J is TRBJ2-1 and V is TRBV9, with TRBD2 identical over 7 bases. This TCR was sampled from a man in his fifties or sixties with urothelial cancer. CDR3 DNA: TGTGCCAGCAGCGTCGGCGGACTAGTAGGGGAGCAGTTCTTC. This codes for CASSVGGLVGEQFF.